This T cell receptor (beta chain) comes out of a study of blood T cell repertoires in COVID-19 (dated by TCRdb to the early 2020s). With regard to the full study: Samples covering the acute and convalescent phases of COVID-19 were provided by collaborators in the United States, Italy and Spain. The material from the prospective study consisted of cDNA or gDNA derived from T cells, B-cell-depleted T cells, or PBMCs. Deeply sampled blood TCRbeta repertoires from subjects exposed to, actively infected with, or recovered from COVID-19 were included in the dataset. The repertoires were released in a freely available public database intended as a resource for research on the immune response to SARS-CoV-2. The samples were drawn from the first 160 participants of the ongoing ImmuneRACE study and from some 1,300 subjects provided by 6 global collaborators. Sample metadata almost always included a de-identified subject ID, COVID-19 status, age in years and sex. Where HLA class I and class II types were available, the types were taken from metadata supplied by the sample provider, not from assay-based typing.

V loses 3 bases at its end and J loses 13 bases; junction bases beyond the gene matches: 10. CDR3 length: 15 amino acids, cysteine to phenylalanine. Here the CDR3 DNA is all that survives: 45 bases in frame from base 1. Reading the germline V gene gives CDR1 MDHEN and CDR2 SYDVKM. A second Seattle source provided samples from volunteer blood donors who had recovered from COVID-19. Each collaborating institution followed its own protocols to collect whole blood in K2EDTA tubes. For TCRbeta analysis, collaborator samples were shipped as frozen whole blood, as isolated PBMCs, or as DNA extracted from either sample type. Results the study describes overall, beyond this receptor: The quantity of clinical and demographic metadata differed by source and by participant and was supplied without curation.

As for this clone: Its target antigen remains unknown. No base quality values were provided; no much bigger clone lies one nucleotide off.

TCRbeta CDR3 regions were amplified from genomic DNA by means of the immunoSEQ Assay, a bias-controlled multiplex PCR. On the authors' methods: The number of nucleated cells in each sample was estimated by amplification of reference gene primers within the assay. To quantify the absolute abundance of each unique TCRbeta CDR3 rearrangement, sequence reads were collapsed and filtered. For each sample, productive Simpson clonality was calculated as the square root of Simpson's diversity index over productive rearrangements. TCRdb mirrors the immuneACCESS table, restricted to in-frame sequences. Some clones are absent from its copies; in checked studies, under half trace to an unresolved V gene, and the reason for the others is unknown. V and J calls and clone size are those listed in that table; D and trimming were worked out from the DNA. Present in this sample are a few hundred thousand clones, roughly 89% of which were seen just once. The ten most abundant clones make up roughly 4.8% of the sample.

The chain employs TRBV28 and TRBJ1-6, and TRBD1 matches 9 of the central bases. Sequencing was carried out using peripheral blood. The source of this sequence is a woman between 40 and 55 years old who had recovered from COVID-19. The CDR3 protein: CASSLPGTGPSPLHF. At the DNA level, the sequence is TGTGCCAGCAGTTTGCCCGGGACAGGGCCTTCGCCCCTCCACTTT.